This TCR beta chain was retrieved from a study of CD8 T cells in Susac syndrome. After extraction with the RNeasy kit, roughly 0.5 to 1 ug of the RNA was reverse transcribed using random hexamers. With immunoSEQ multiplex PCR, TCR beta CDR3 was amplified across 54 Vbeta and 13 Jbeta. MiXCR was run by TCRdb on the immunoSEQ multiplex PCR reads, yielding one entry per CDR3 protein. Of 100,000 or so distinct CDR3 sequences detected, under 95% appear once; the ten largest clones hold around 0.12%. Findings of the study overall: An acknowledgment was made by the study that its TCR sequencing and HLA analysis involved relatively few individuals.

The CDR3 has 14 residues. Losses at the gene ends were 3 bases for V and 3 bases for J; bases not matched to a gene: 4. Germline V CDR1 and CDR2: LGHDT, YNNKEL (reference sequence). Sequencing of TCR beta was performed on blood CD8+ and CD4+ T cells. It was negative isolation that provided the CD8+ and CD4+ T cells, whereas TEMRA cells were enriched by FACS. For this clonotype: Antigen specificity is unknown.

This clonotype was sampled from a human donor in good health. The chain joins TRBV3-1 to TRBJ2-7; 8 positions match TRBD1. The sample taken for sequencing was CD8+ T cells from PBMCs. The CDR3 DNA is TGTGCCAGCAGCCATCGGGACAGGAGCTACGAGCAGTACTTC. It yields the protein CASSHRDRSYEQYF.